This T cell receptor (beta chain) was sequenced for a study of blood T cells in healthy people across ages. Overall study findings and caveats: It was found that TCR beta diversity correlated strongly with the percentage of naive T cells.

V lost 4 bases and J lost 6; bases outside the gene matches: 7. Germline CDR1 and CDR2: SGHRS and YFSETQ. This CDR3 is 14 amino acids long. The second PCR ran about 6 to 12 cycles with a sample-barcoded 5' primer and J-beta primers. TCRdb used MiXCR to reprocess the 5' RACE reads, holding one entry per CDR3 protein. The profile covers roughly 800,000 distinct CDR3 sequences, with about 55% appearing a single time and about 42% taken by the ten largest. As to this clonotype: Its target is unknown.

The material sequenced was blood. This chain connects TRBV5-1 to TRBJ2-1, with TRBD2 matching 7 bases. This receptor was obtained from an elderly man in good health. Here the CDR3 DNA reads TGCGCCAGCAGCACCGGGACTACATCCAATGAGCAGTTCTTC. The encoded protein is CASSTGTTSNEQFF.